This T cell receptor beta chain stems from a study of CD8+ T cells in alopecia areata (dated by TCRdb to 2017 to 2018). About the study as a whole: The treated patients took part in an open-label pilot trial in which moderate-to-severe alopecia areata was treated with oral tofacitinib at 5 to 10 mg twice daily. In both human patients and the C3H/HeJ mouse model, the study applied high-throughput TCRbeta sequencing to look at T cell clonal expansion in alopecia areata. Patients stayed on tofacitinib for 6 to 18 months and then had 6 months of follow-up off drug so that delayed response and recurrence could be assessed. Scalp clonality was compared across normal scalp (n=4), patchy alopecia areata scalp (n=8), and alopecia totalis/universalis scalp (n=8). The SALT score, which quantifies the percentage of affected scalp surface area, was used to measure disease severity in treated patients. In humans, TCRbeta sequencing was performed on scalp tissue and on sorted CD4+ and CD8+ peripheral blood T cells from healthy controls and from patients with patchy or totalis/universalis alopecia areata. Biopsies were taken from tofacitinib-treated patients at baseline and at 4 and 24 weeks of treatment, and a later scalp biopsy was taken in several of the tofacitinib-treated patients. RNA came from the PAXgene miRNA kit for fixed scalp, the miRNeasy kit for PBMCs, and the RNeasy kit for mouse skin. Amplification of TCRbeta CDR3 regions was done by immunoSEQ multiplex PCR using 35 Vbeta forward primers and 13 Jbeta reverse primers. What the research found in general, with its limitations: Compared with normal scalp, lesional scalp, particularly in alopecia totalis/universalis, had higher clonality and more expanded CD8+ clones, which suggests antigenic drive. Because the treated cohort was small and had only one nonresponder, larger studies are needed to examine links between baseline CD8+ expansion and response. TCR sequences shared between patients were less clear than in mice, possibly partly because of HLA diversity in the patient population. Scalp clonality and the number of expanded CD8+ clones among the top 100 scalp clones were significantly decreased by tofacitinib. Scalp TCR repertoire analysis is complicated because resident alphabeta T cells in normal human skin are also sequenced, whereas mouse skin is dominated by gammadelta T cells. Many expanded lesional clones were found to persist in scalp and blood during tofacitinib treatment, and relapse after treatment cessation may be partly explained by this persistence.

Library preparation was by the immunoSEQ multiplex PCR assay. RNA was extracted from all samples and reverse transcribed into cDNA as template for TCR sequencing. First-strand cDNA was synthesized with SuperScript III using a 2:1 mix of oligo-dT and random hexamers. A synthetic immune receptor repertoire was used to measure amplification bias, and any remaining bias was corrected computationally. As for the original processing: Raw reads were preprocessed for error removal, and CDR3 was defined according to IMGT conventions as running from the conserved cysteine to phenylalanine. To get clonality, Shannon entropy was normalized by log2 of the number of productive unique TCRs and the result was subtracted from 1. Whether each scalp clone was CD4 or CD8 was inferred by checking scalp TCRbeta sequences against the CD4 and CD8 repertoires from sorted blood. The table was pulled from immuneACCESS by TCRdb, which kept in-frame rearrangements only. Such tables lose some clones; where checked, under half of the loss comes from unresolved V genes, and the rest has no known cause. That table gives V, J and clone size, and the DNA gave D and trimming. A total of about 180,000 clones appear in this sample, 40% to 55% of them only once. The top ten clonotypes cover around 9.1% of the sample.

A note on this clone: Its target antigen remains unknown. One base away there is no much larger clone; base qualities are not given.

Read against the paper, the sample's treatment or condition label means: oral pan-JAK inhibitor, 5-10 mg twice daily. Peripheral blood and lesional scalp punch biopsies were obtained from patients with alopecia areata. PBMCs were isolated by density centrifugation and stained for CD3, CD4 and CD8, after which CD4+ and CD8+ T cells were sorted on a FACSAria. CDR1 is given as MRHNA and CDR2 as SNTAGT, both from the germline V gene. There are 14 amino acids in the CDR3, from cysteine to phenylalanine inclusive. Only the CDR3 part of the read is kept: 42 bases, read in frame from the first base. Deletion took 3 bases off V and 4 bases off J, with a span of 11 bases between the germline ends.

Recombination joined TRBV6-4 with TRBJ2-3; confidence is insufficient to name the D gene. Sequencing used CD8+ T cells sorted from blood, obtained at week 52, from a patient treated with tofacitinib. The receptor was derived from a human donor with alopecia areata. The CDR3 region reads CASSENRGADTQYF. At the DNA level, the sequence is TGTGCCAGCAGTGAAAACCGCGGCGCAGATACGCAGTATTTT.